This record concerns one TCR beta chain sequence. Its specific antigen is unknown. Within one base of it there is no much larger clone, and no base qualities were kept. The germline V end is reduced by 0 bases and the J end by 8 bases; junction bases left unmatched: 6. The CDR3 numbers 14 residues from cysteine through phenylalanine. CDR3 DNA is the only sequence kept; it has 42 bases, read in frame from the first base. The germline V gene (reference sequence) provides CDR1 DFQATT and CDR2 SNEGSKA. The library was made by 5' RACE. Reads for this sample came from an Illumina MiSeq. TCRdb reprocessing: public reads trimmed at Q25 with fastp, clones called with MiXCR, in-frame beta chains kept. Entries that share a CDR3 protein sequence are merged under the most common genes and DNA. Within this sample are some 67,000 distinct CDR3 sequences, with 15% to 20% of them counted one time only. 5.5% to 7% of the sample is held by the ten biggest clonotypes.

The record originates from a study of HIV-infected patients and healthy controls (dated by TCRdb to between 2013 and 2015). The sequence was obtained from a human donor in good health. The receptor chain draws on TRBV20-1 and TRBJ1-3; TRBD1 agrees with 8 junctional bases. Sequencing used CD4+ T cells from blood. In nucleotide form, the sequence is TGCAGTGCTAGAGATCGGACAGGGAAAGACACCATATATTTT. It translates as CSARDRTGKDTIYF.